Shown below are 19 T cell receptor beta chains from a single sample sequenced in a study of T cell changes during pregnancy in multiple sclerosis. Sequencing was performed with immunoSEQ multiplex PCR; in TCRdb, only in-frame clones are kept and a portion is missing. The table shows 40,000 to 60,000 clones, with roughly 90% occurring only once. Sample: peripheral blood, taken in the first trimester of pregnancy. These receptors all stem from a female donor in good health, enrolled as a control in a pregnancy study.

The rearrangement uses TRBV15 and TRBJ2-1; 10 bases line up with TRBD2. This CDR3 is 17 amino acids long. After removal of 5 bases from V and 2 bases from J, the junction contained 9 bases not matched to a gene. The germline gives CDR1 LNHNV, CDR2 YYDKDF (reference sequence). Here the CDR3 DNA reads TGTGCCACCAGCCCCGGAGATAGCGGGAGGCCCTACAATGAGCAGTTCTTC. Translating gives CATSPGDSGRPYNEQFF. Filled out from reference TRBV15 and TRBJ2-1, the complete variable domain reads DAMVIQNPRYQVTQFGKPVTLSCSQTLNHNVMYWYQQKSSQAPKLLFHYYDKDFNNEADTPDNFQSRRPNTSFCFLDIRSPGLGDTAMYLCATSPGDSGRPYNEQFFGPGTRLTVL.

J is TRBJ1-4 and V is TRBV28; D perhaps matches TRBD1 (6 bases). Germline CDR1 is MDHEN and CDR2 is SYDVKM. Trimming removed 5 bases at V and 9 bases at J, with 16 bases between. There are 14 residues in the CDR3. DNA of the CDR3: TGTGCCAGCAGTCCCCAGGGGAAGAACCAAAAACTGTTTTTT. Its protein is CASSPQGKNQKLFF.

The count of this clone is one. V and J are TRBV19 and TRBJ1-6; D call uncertain. The CDR3 totals 16 residues. In germline, CDR1 is LNHDA, CDR2 SQIVND (reference sequence). V gave up 6 bases and J gave up 10 bases, with 22 bases separating them. The CDR3 sequence: CASSLSRTAGGSPLHF. The CDR3 nucleotides are TGTGCCAGTAGCCTCTCAAGGACCGCGGGCGGGTCACCCCTCCACTTT.

The chain couples TRBV28 to TRBJ2-1; possible D gene TRBD2, 5 bases. CDR1 MDHEN and CDR2 SYDVKM come from the germline V gene. The CDR3 is made up of 15 amino acids. V was clipped by 6 bases and J by 8 bases, with 20 bases between them. The DNA of the CDR3 is TGTGCCAGCAGCCTTCTCAGTCCCGACGGGGATGAGCAGTTCTTC. It translates to CASSLLSPDGDEQFF.

This clone has just one count. This chain joins TRBV28 and TRBJ1-5, with D perhaps TRBD1 (6 bases). The ends were cut back, 7 bases at V and 2 bases at J, with 6 bases in the middle. This CDR3 spans 12 amino acids. CDR1 is MDHEN, CDR2 SYDVKM, per germline. The CDR3 spells CASKGGNQPQHF. The CDR3 coding sequence is TGTGCCAGCAAGGGGGGCAATCAGCCCCAGCATTTT. The full variable domain, its missing parts supplied by reference TRBV28 and TRBJ1-5, is DVKVTQSSRYLVKRTGEKVFLECVQDMDHENMFWYRQDPGLGLRLIYFSYDVKMKEKGDIPEGYSVSREKKERFSLILESASTNQTSMYLCASKGGNQPQHFGDGTRLSIL.

This chain uses TRBV6-4 with TRBJ2-7; 10 bases map to TRBD1. J was trimmed by 2 bases and V by 3 bases; bases with no gene match: 4. The CDR3 covers 15 residues. The germline gives CDR1 MRHNA, CDR2 SNTAGT. This CDR3 is CASSESGQGPYEQYF. The DNA for the CDR3 is TGTGCCAGCAGTGAGTCGGGACAGGGGCCCTACGAGCAGTACTTC.

This sequence joins TRBV7-2 and TRBJ1-2; maybe TRBD1 (6 bases). CDR3 size: 16 residues. Germline values: CDR1 SGHTA, CDR2 FQGNSA. Trimming removed 3 bases at V and 1 base at J, with 15 bases between. The CDR3 DNA reads TGTGCCAGCAGCTTCCGGGTCCCAGGGGATAACTATGGCTACACCTTC. It encodes CASSFRVPGDNYGYTF.

This chain links TRBV23-1 with TRBJ1-5; 10 nucleotides agree with TRBD1. TRBV23-1 is identified as an open reading frame with a role that is uncertain. This CDR3 region has 17 residues. V lost 7 bases and J lost 5; bases outside the gene matches: 14. DNA for the CDR3: TGCGCCAGCATCCCCTCTCCCGGGACAGGGGTGGATCAGCCCCAGCATTTT. Translation: CASIPSPGTGVDQPQHF.

The chain employs TRBV7-3 and TRBJ1-3, with D perhaps matching TRBD1 (5 bases). Germline CDR1 reads SGHTA; CDR2 reads FQGTGA. V shed 3 bases and J shed 2 bases, with 8 bases lying between them. CDR3 length equals 14 residues. The CDR3 DNA reads TGTGCCAGCAGCTTCGGAGGGGCTGGAAACACCATATATTTT. It translates to CASSFGGAGNTIYF.

The rearrangement links TRBV13 to TRBJ1-5; D is possibly TRBD1 (6 bases). The ends were cut back, 6 bases at V and 5 bases at J, with 11 bases in the middle. The CDR3 spans 13 residues. Germline CDR1 is PRHDT and CDR2 is FYEKMQ (reference sequence). The CDR3 protein is CASSPQGYQPQHF. CDR3 coding DNA: TGTGCCAGCAGTCCACAGGGATATCAGCCCCAGCATTTT.

A remark on this clone: An end of the junction does not agree with germline; a read error may underlie this. The rearrangement joins TRBV10-2 to TRBJ2-2, with 15 bases lining up with TRBD2. Per germline, CDR1 WSHSY and CDR2 SAAADI. The length of the CDR3 is 14 residues. DNA of the CDR3: TGCGCCAGCACAGATCCGGGACTAGCGGGGGGGCTGTTTTTT. It is translated as CASTDPGLAGGLFF.

The chain employs TRBV5-1 and TRBJ2-1, with D possibly being TRBD2 (6 bases). Germline CDR1 and CDR2: SGHRS and YFSETQ. V was clipped by 4 bases and J by 10 bases, with 15 bases between them. CDR3 length equals 13 residues. The CDR3 spells CASSHVAGSEQFF. In DNA, the CDR3 is TGCGCCAGCAGCCACGTGGCGGGATCCGAGCAGTTCTTC.

V and J are TRBV4-1 and TRBJ2-1, with 12 positions matching TRBD1. This CDR3 is built from 14 residues. Per the germline V gene, CDR1 is MGHRA and CDR2 is YSYEKL. V lost 7 bases, J lost 7 bases, and 5 bases stayed unmatched. Here the CDR3 DNA reads TGCGCCAGCACGCCGGGACAGGGGGCTAATGAGCAGTTCTTC. Translating it yields CASTPGQGANEQFF.

The genes are TRBV6-6 and TRBJ2-2; TRBD2 matches at 9 bases. The CDR3 extends over 16 amino acids. V lost 2 bases, J lost 1 base, and 2 bases stayed unmatched. Germline V gene data show CDR1 as MNHNY and CDR2 as SVGAGI (reference sequence). The CDR3 loop reads CASSYLLAGNTGELFF. The CDR3, as DNA: TGTGCCAGCAGTTACCTACTAGCGGGGAACACCGGGGAGCTGTTTTTT.

The chain links TRBV28 to TRBJ2-5, with TRBD1 identical over 11 bases. V dropped 3 bases and J dropped 4; count of bases not matched to a gene: 7. This CDR3 has 16 residues. The V gene's germline CDR1 is MDHEN and CDR2 SYDVKM. CDR3 DNA sequence: TGTGCCAGCAGTTTGTCCGGGACAGGGGGAGGAGAGACCCAGTACTTC. Translation: CASSLSGTGGGETQYF.

This chain's CDR3 is CASSATGFGREQYF. The CDR3 DNA follows: TGTGCCAGCAGCGCGACAGGGTTTGGGCGGGAGCAGTACTTC. The chain uses TRBV7-9 and TRBJ2-7, with 7 bases fitting TRBD1. The CDR3 loop spans 14 amino acids. Germline trimming cut 5 bases from V and 7 bases from J; bases unmatched to any gene: 11. Germline CDR1 and CDR2: SEHNR and FQNEAQ (reference sequence).

CDR3 amino acids: CASMGQVDYGYTF. CDR3 sequence (DNA): TGTGCCAGCATGGGACAGGTGGACTATGGCTACACCTTC. V gene TRBV7-9 combines with J gene TRBJ1-2; 8 bases agree with TRBD1. The CDR3 is made up of 13 amino acids. With 7 bases clipped from V and 3 bases from J, the junction kept 4 bases outside the gene matches. The germline CDR1 and CDR2 sequences are SEHNR and FQNEAQ (reference sequence).

The rearrangement joins TRBV7-3 to TRBJ2-5, with 10 bases that match TRBD2. Germline loops: CDR1 SGHTA, CDR2 FQGTGA. V dropped 2 bases and J dropped 3; count of bases not matched to a gene: 12. The CDR3 is 18 amino acids. CDR3 in amino acids: CASSLLGASGRKEETQYF. CDR3 coding DNA: TGTGCCAGCAGCTTATTAGGGGCTAGCGGGAGAAAGGAAGAGACCCAGTACTTC.

The CDR3 spells CAWSADSEAFF. DNA of the CDR3: TGTGCCTGGAGCGCAGACAGTGAAGCTTTCTTT. The J gene is TRBJ1-1, the V gene TRBV30; D might be TRBD1 (5 bases). Germline CDR1 is GTSNPN and CDR2 is SVGIG (reference sequence). The CDR3 has 11 residues. V lost 3 bases to trimming and J lost 7 bases, with 9 bases between them.